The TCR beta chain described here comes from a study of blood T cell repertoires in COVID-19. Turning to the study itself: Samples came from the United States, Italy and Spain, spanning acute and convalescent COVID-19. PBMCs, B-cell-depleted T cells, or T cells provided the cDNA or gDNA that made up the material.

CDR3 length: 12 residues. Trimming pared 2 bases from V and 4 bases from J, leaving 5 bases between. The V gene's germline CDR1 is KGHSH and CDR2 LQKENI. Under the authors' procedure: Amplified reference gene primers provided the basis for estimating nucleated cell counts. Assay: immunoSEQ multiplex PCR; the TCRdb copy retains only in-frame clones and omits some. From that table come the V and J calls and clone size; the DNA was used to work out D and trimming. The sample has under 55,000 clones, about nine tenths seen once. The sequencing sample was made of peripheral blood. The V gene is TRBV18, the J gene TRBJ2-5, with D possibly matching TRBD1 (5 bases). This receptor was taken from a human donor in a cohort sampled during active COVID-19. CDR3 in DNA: TGTGCCAGCTCACCAGGGGCAGAGACCCAGTACTTC. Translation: CASSPGAETQYF.